What follows are 31 T cell receptor beta chains derived from one specimen sequenced in a study of blood T cell repertoires in COVID-19. Profiled with immunoSEQ multiplex PCR; TCRdb holds only in-frame clones, not every one. The table has around 200,000 clones, approximately 87% seen once. The specimen sequenced was peripheral blood. The receptors here all came from a man aged 60-69 years who had recovered from COVID-19.

The chain has TRBV3-1 (or the pseudogene TRBV3-2) and TRBJ2-4; D is perhaps TRBD2 (6 bases). There are 16 residues in the CDR3. Trimming removed 1 base from V and 3 bases from J, with 13 bases in between. Per germline, CDR1 LGHDT and CDR2 YNNKEL (reference sequence). CDR3 region: CASSQGRSGGKNIQYF. Here the CDR3 DNA reads TGTGCCAGCAGCCAAGGGAGGTCCGGGGGCAAAAACATTCAGTACTTC.

The chain has TRBV6-5 and TRBJ1-5; 8 bases are a match to TRBD1. Germline loops: CDR1 MNHEY, CDR2 SVGAGI. V was clipped by 7 bases and J by 7 bases; unmatched bases: 9. The length of the CDR3 is 14 residues. The CDR3 is CASTQGARSQPQHF. The CDR3 DNA is TGTGCCAGCACCCAGGGGGCGAGGTCACAGCCCCAGCATTTT.

This sequence joins TRBV5-1 and TRBJ2-5; 7 bases map to TRBD2. The CDR3 runs 14 residues. Germline CDR1 is SGHRS and CDR2 is YFSETQ. With V trimmed by 3 bases and J by 4 bases, 6 bases remained unmatched. This CDR3 reads CASSWGSGGETQYF. The CDR3 bases are TGCGCCAGCAGCTGGGGCTCGGGAGGAGAGACCCAGTACTTC.

The chain combines TRBV6-1 with TRBJ2-1; D possibly corresponds to TRBD1 (5 bases). Trimming removed 0 bases from V and 10 bases from J, with 16 bases in between. The CDR3 sequence is 15 residues long. CDR1 is MNHNS and CDR2 is SASEGT in the germline V gene. The CDR3: CASSEARKGQEEQFF. The CDR3 nucleotides read TGTGCCAGCAGTGAAGCGCGGAAGGGGCAGGAGGAGCAGTTCTTC.

This sequence joins TRBV29-1 and TRBJ2-7; 9 bases align to TRBD1. This CDR3 spans 13 amino acids. Per germline, CDR1 SQVTM and CDR2 ANQGSEA. V lost 4 bases and J lost 6; bases outside the gene matches: 7. The CDR3 coding sequence is TGCAGCGTTGTAAAGGACAGGGGAGGCGAGCAGTACTTC. It codes for CSVVKDRGGEQYF.

The chain employs TRBV7-3 and TRBJ2-7, with TRBD1 matching over 10 bases. This CDR3 region has 15 residues. Losses at the gene ends were 2 bases for V and 4 bases for J; bases not matched to a gene: 5. Germline CDR1 reads SGHTA; CDR2 reads FQGTGA. The CDR3 DNA reads as TGTGCCAGCAGCTTATCTGGGACAGGGGTGTACGAGCAGTACTTC. Residues: CASSLSGTGVYEQYF.

The V and J genes are TRBV7-2 and TRBJ1-2, with D possibly matching TRBD1 (5 bases). CDR1 is SGHTA, CDR2 FQGNSA, per germline. CDR3 length: 15 residues. V was shortened by 2 bases and J by 2 bases, with 12 bases between the two germline ends. CDR3 coding DNA: TGTGCCAGCAGCTTAAGGTTGGGGGGGAACTATGGCTACACCTTC. Its protein is CASSLRLGGNYGYTF.

The chain combines TRBV24-1 with TRBJ2-3, with 9 positions matching TRBD2. The CDR3 is made up of 15 amino acids. V lost 9 bases, J lost 4 bases, and 10 bases stayed unmatched. The germline gives CDR1 KGHDR, CDR2 SFDVKD. The CDR3 protein is CATEVREGGADTQYF. The CDR3 DNA follows: TGTGCCACCGAGGTGCGGGAGGGTGGGGCAGATACGCAGTATTTT.

This clone has only a few counts. V gene TRBV11-2 combines with J gene TRBJ1-2; no firm D call. Trimming took 5 bases from V and 0 from J, leaving 7 bases between them. This CDR3 is 13 amino acids long. Germline V gives CDR1 SGHAT, CDR2 FQNNGV. CDR3 in amino acids: CASSPDSNYGYTF. CDR3 in DNA: TGTGCCAGCAGCCCAGATTCTAACTATGGCTACACCTTC.

The rearrangement links TRBV6-1 to TRBJ1-3; D uncertain. Germline V gene lookup returns CDR1 MNHNS and CDR2 SASEGT. The CDR3 runs 17 residues. Trimming shortened V by 1 base and J by 4 bases, and 17 bases separated the two germline ends. Written as DNA, the CDR3 is TGTGCCAGCAGTGAAGAGGGCATCGGGAGGACGGGAAACACCATATATTTT. It translates to CASSEEGIGRTGNTIYF.

The rearrangement uses TRBV3-1 (or the pseudogene TRBV3-2) and TRBJ2-2; 7 positions agree with TRBD1. Trimming removed 7 bases from V and 1 base from J; junction bases left unmatched: 9. Germline CDR1 reads LGHDT; CDR2 reads YNNKEL (reference sequence). The CDR3 length is 16 residues. CDR3 bases: TGTGCCAGCATCGGATCGGACAGGTGGAACACCGGGGAGCTGTTTTTT. Translated: CASIGSDRWNTGELFF.

The V gene is TRBV18, the J gene TRBJ1-2, with TRBD1 as a possible D gene (5 bases). The CDR3 is 15 residues long. CDR1 and CDR2 from the germline V gene are KGHSH and LQKENI. The V end lost 2 bases, the J end lost 6 bases, and 16 bases lay between the germline ends. The CDR3 sequence is CASSPAPPGAHGYTF. The CDR3 DNA reads as TGTGCCAGCTCACCAGCCCCGCCTGGGGCCCATGGCTACACCTTC.

The J gene is TRBJ2-3, the V gene TRBV19, with D tentatively TRBD2 (7 bases). Trimming pared 6 bases from V and 0 bases from J, leaving 19 bases between. The CDR3 is 17 amino acids. Germline lookup yields CDR1 LNHDA and CDR2 SQIVND (reference sequence). CDR3 region: CASSRGGGGKSTDTQYF. The CDR3 nucleotides read TGTGCCAGTAGCCGCGGAGGGGGGGGCAAAAGCACAGATACGCAGTATTTT.

The V call is TRBV14, the J call TRBJ1-2; D not resolved. Trimming took off 0 bases at V and 3 bases at J, with 14 bases between the two ends. Germline CDR1 SGHDN, CDR2 FVKESK. This CDR3 region has 16 residues. The CDR3 loop is CASSQDFEAGYYGYTF. CDR3 nucleotides: TGTGCCAGCAGCCAAGATTTTGAGGCCGGATACTATGGCTACACCTTC.

The rearrangement uses TRBV28 and TRBJ1-6, with D tentatively TRBD1 (5 bases). The CDR3 totals 13 residues. CDR1 MDHEN and CDR2 SYDVKM come from the germline V gene. V was trimmed by 5 bases and J by 10 bases, leaving 12 bases between them. Written as DNA, the CDR3 is TGTGCCAGCAGTCATGACAGTAAATCACCCCTCCACTTT. It is translated as CASSHDSKSPLHF.

The CDR3 reads CASSPGIYSNQPQHF. The CDR3 nucleotides read TGCGCCAGCAGCCCCGGGATTTATAGCAATCAGCCCCAGCATTTT. J is TRBJ1-5 and V is TRBV5-1; no clear D. Trimming removed 4 bases at V and 0 bases at J, with 11 bases between. There are 15 residues in the CDR3. Germline V gene lookup returns CDR1 SGHRS and CDR2 YFSETQ.

The chain combines TRBV28 with TRBJ1-1; D gene uncertain. This CDR3 has 13 residues. Germline CDR1 MDHEN, CDR2 SYDVKM. Trimming shortened V by 3 bases and J by 5 bases, and 10 bases separated the two germline ends. The CDR3 here is CASSLAGVTEAFF. The CDR3 DNA reads TGTGCCAGCAGTTTGGCCGGGGTAACTGAAGCTTTCTTT.

To note about this clone: A read error may produce the germline difference seen at one junction end. J is TRBJ1-5 and V is TRBV19; TRBD1 agrees at 9 bases. CDR1 is LNHDA, CDR2 SQIVND, per germline (reference sequence). The CDR3 runs 16 residues. CDR3: CASSLGQGSVGQPQHF. As DNA, the CDR3 is TGTGCCAGTAGCCTGGGACAGGGTTCGGTCGGTCAGCCACAGCATTTT.

The CDR3 DNA sequence: TGTGCCAGCAGCGCGGGATACACTGAAGCTTTCTTT. Translated: CASSAGYTEAFF. V is TRBV9 and J is TRBJ1-1; D is undetermined. Germline loops: CDR1 SGDLS, CDR2 YYNGEE. The CDR3 is made up of 12 amino acids. V gave up 3 bases and J gave up 3 bases, with 6 bases separating them.

The chain is built from TRBV2 and TRBJ2-3; possible D gene TRBD2, 6 bases. The CDR3 is 14 amino acids. V was clipped by 10 bases and J by 4 bases, with 18 bases between them. CDR1 SNHLY and CDR2 FYNNEI come from the germline V gene. The CDR3 nucleotides are TGTGCCATAGAGAGGGGAGGCCCCCCAGATACGCAGTATTTT. This translates into CAIERGGPPDTQYF.

The V call is TRBV27, the J call TRBJ2-1; D might be TRBD2 (7 bases). Trimming took 5 bases from V and 6 from J, leaving 14 bases between them. Germline assignment: CDR1 MNHEY and CDR2 SMNVEV (reference sequence). The CDR3 runs 14 residues. The CDR3 spells CASSVKGGVNEQFF. DNA for the CDR3: TGTGCCAGCAGTGTGAAGGGGGGGGTCAATGAGCAGTTCTTC.

The J gene is TRBJ1-2, the V gene TRBV30; D is unclear. The CDR3 consists of 14 residues. V was trimmed by 5 bases and J by 5 bases, leaving 18 bases between them. Per germline, CDR1 GTSNPN and CDR2 SVGIG (reference sequence). This CDR3 is CAWGPPIRRYGYTF. The CDR3 coding sequence is TGTGCCTGGGGTCCCCCAATCCGGCGGTATGGCTACACCTTC.

V gene TRBV19 combines with J gene TRBJ2-7, with D possibly being TRBD2 (5 bases). Germline-derived CDR1 and CDR2 are LNHDA and SQIVND (reference sequence). This CDR3 region has 13 residues. Trimming shortened V by 3 bases and J by 5 bases, and 11 bases separated the two germline ends. In nucleotides, the CDR3 is TGTGCCAGTAGTATGGGCTGGGGAGACGAGCAGTACTTC. The encoded protein is CASSMGWGDEQYF.

This clone turned up a few times. The chain couples TRBV6-5 to TRBJ1-2; maybe TRBD1 (5 bases). This CDR3 has 14 amino acids. V gave up 6 bases and J gave up 8 bases, with 19 bases separating them. Germline CDR1 and CDR2: MNHEY and SVGAGI. The CDR3 loop reads CASRVRQPSYGYTF. DNA for the CDR3: TGTGCCAGCAGGGTCAGACAGCCCTCCTACGGCTACACCTTC.

The chain combines TRBV9 with TRBJ2-7; D is undetermined. Trimming removed 4 bases at V and 6 bases at J, with 17 bases between. The germline V gene encodes CDR1 SGDLS and CDR2 YYNGEE. The CDR3 has 14 residues. The CDR3 region is CASSPPPGYGEQYF. The CDR3 nucleotides read TGTGCCAGCAGCCCCCCGCCCGGGTATGGCGAGCAGTACTTC. Full variable domain (outside the CDR3, taken from reference TRBV9 and TRBJ2-7): DSGVTQTPKHLITATGQRVTLRCSPRSGDLSVYWYQQSLDQGLQFLIQYYNGEERAKGNILERFSAQQFPDLHSELNLSSLELGDSALYFCASSPPPGYGEQYFGPGTRLTVT.

The chain has TRBV28 and TRBJ2-1; weak D call: TRBD2 (6 bases). This CDR3 has 15 residues. CDR1 MDHEN and CDR2 SYDVKM come from the germline V gene. V dropped 7 bases and J dropped 0 bases, with 13 bases sitting between them. The DNA of the CDR3 is TGTGCCAGCACCCCTGGAGGGGCCTCCTACAATGAGCAGTTCTTC. Protein product: CASTPGGASYNEQFF. Complete variable domain (other parts from reference TRBV28 and TRBJ2-1): DVKVTQSSRYLVKRTGEKVFLECVQDMDHENMFWYRQDPGLGLRLIYFSYDVKMKEKGDIPEGYSVSREKKERFSLILESASTNQTSMYLCASTPGGASYNEQFFGPGTRLTVL.

This clone is a singleton in its sample. The chain joins TRBV10-1 to TRBJ1-3; D ambiguous. This CDR3 region has 14 residues. In germline, CDR1 is WNHNN, CDR2 SYGVQD (reference sequence). Trimming removed 9 bases from V and 0 bases from J, with 12 bases in between. This chain's CDR3 is CASRASNSGNTIYF. CDR3 nucleotides: TGCGCCAGTCGAGCGTCCAACTCTGGAAACACCATATATTTT.

The V and J genes are TRBV24-1 and TRBJ2-2; 8 bases are shared with TRBD1. After removal of 3 bases from V and 4 bases from J, the junction contained 9 bases not matched to a gene. Per germline, CDR1 KGHDR and CDR2 SFDVKD. The CDR3 contains 17 residues. The CDR3 loop reads CATSDLGQGGGTGELFF. DNA for the CDR3: TGTGCCACCAGTGATCTCGGACAGGGTGGGGGCACCGGGGAGCTGTTTTTT.

This clone was seen just once. The rearrangement links TRBV5-8 to TRBJ1-2; TRBD1 might be the D (5 bases). The CDR3 runs 15 residues. Germline V CDR1 and CDR2: SGHTS, YDEGEE. V was clipped by 0 bases and J by 0 bases, with 9 bases between them. This CDR3 reads CASSLAPGPNYGYTF. CDR3 sequence (DNA): TGTGCCAGCAGCTTGGCGCCAGGGCCTAACTATGGCTACACCTTC.

The V call is TRBV27, the J call TRBJ2-3; D is perhaps TRBD1 (6 bases). V dropped 7 bases and J dropped 1 base, with 18 bases sitting between them. This CDR3 comprises 16 residues. Germline CDR1 and CDR2: MNHEY and SMNVEV (reference sequence). The CDR3, as DNA: TGTGCCAGCAACAGGGATGGGTTTCCCGGCACAGATACGCAGTATTTT. Translated: CASNRDGFPGTDTQYF.

The chain employs TRBV20-1 and TRBJ1-2; no reliable D call. The germline V gene has CDR1 DFQATT and CDR2 SNEGSKA (reference sequence). Trimming pared 5 bases from V and 8 bases from J, leaving 12 bases between. There are 11 residues in the CDR3. CDR3 nucleotide sequence: TGCAGTGCTGTTACAGCGGAAGGCTACACCTTC. Amino acid sequence: CSAVTAEGYTF.